This T cell receptor beta chain was captured in a study of post-analysis software for immune sequencing data (dated by TCRdb to between 2014 and 2017). With respect to the entire study: Relapsing-remitting, secondary progressive and progressive-relapsing multiple sclerosis were recorded as disease courses, and subtype annotation was lacking for some patients. A subset of samples was prepared in parallel using single-end sample barcoding, then pooled and co-amplified after Illumina adapter ligation. The patient repertoires were set against roughly eleven previously published healthy control repertoires from donors whose ages ranged from about 6 to 27 years. What the work shows at the level of the full study, not this receptor alone: Multiple sclerosis patients had significantly lower normalized Chao1 diversity than controls, a result that suggests substantial peripheral T-cell clonal expansion. A handful of TRBV segments, including TRBV5-6, TRBV5-1 and TRBV20-1, were significantly more frequent in patients than controls. The multiple sclerosis patient group was slightly younger than the control group. Direct clustering with F measure revealed strong co-clustering of samples prepared in the same batch, which led to a batch-effect correction.

To demonstrate the VDJtools post-analysis software, the study profiled TCR beta repertoires from the peripheral blood of some 13 young patients with multiple sclerosis. Multiple sclerosis patients were children and adolescents aged roughly 6 to 15 years. Library prep was done by PCR. The data were produced on an Illumina HiSeq 2500. To reduce PCR and sequencing biases, unique molecular identifiers were built into the TCR beta cDNA libraries. Every 1 to 10 million input T cells yielded 500,000 or so cDNA molecules, meaning each molecule approximated one T cell. The patient libraries were prepared and sequenced using the same protocol as the earlier healthy control dataset. Within a given batch, samples were prepared together, multiplexed and sequenced on the same HiSeq lane. The original methods were these. MIGEC was used to process the raw barcoded reads, and molecular identifier groups with only a single read were discarded before consensus assembly and CDR3 extraction. VDJtools was used for post-analysis of the clonotype tables, with diversity normalized by down-sampling every dataset to the smallest sample size. To correct batch-related cross-sample contamination, repertoire overlap clustering matched CDR3 amino acid sequences but not nucleotide sequences. The raw public reads went through TCRdb reprocessing: fastp at Q25, MiXCR clone calling, in-frame beta chains kept. CDR3 protein duplicates are merged, each entry listing the most common genes and DNA. Clone size and V and J calls follow TCRdb, not the original study. The sample yields roughly 410,000 distinct CDR3 sequences; roughly 36% were counted once. The top ten clones comprise about an eighth of the sample.

With regard to this clonotype: It has no known antigen specificity. No base-level quality is on record; no much larger clone is a single base apart.

From the cysteine up to the phenylalanine, the CDR3 has a length of 16 residues. CDR3 DNA is the only sequence kept; it has 48 bases, read in frame from the first base. CDR1 and CDR2 are drawn from the germline V gene: SGHRS, YFSETQ. Trimmed from V: 2 bases; trimmed from J: 6 bases; junction bases lacking a gene match: 5. The V and J segments used are TRBV5-1 and TRBJ2-1, with 13 central nucleotides matching TRBD2. The receptor comes from a girl between 10 and 17 years old with multiple sclerosis. The sample comprised blood. The DNA sequence is given as TGCGCCAGCAGCTTTACTAGCGGGGGGGCCGGCAATGAGCAGTTCTTC. This sequence encodes CASSFTSGGAGNEQFF.